Below are 15 T cell receptor beta chains sequenced from a single sample in a study of blood T cell repertoires in COVID-19. The data were produced by immunoSEQ multiplex PCR, yet TCRdb's version contains in-frame clones alone and is incomplete. This table holds fewer than 300,000 clones, 80% to 95% found once. Material: peripheral blood. These receptors were taken from a woman aged 25 to 45 with COVID-19, enrolled during active disease.

The chain has TRBV2 and TRBJ2-3; the D gene is possibly TRBD2 (6 bases). The CDR3 length is 18 residues. Trimming removed 10 bases from V and 0 bases from J, with 26 bases in between. Germline loops: CDR1 SNHLY, CDR2 FYNNEI. Here the CDR3 reads CANLPGTAAVGSTDTQYF. CDR3 coding DNA: TGTGCCAACCTCCCCGGGACTGCCGCAGTAGGTAGCACAGATACGCAGTATTTT. The whole variable domain, filled in from reference TRBV2 and TRBJ2-3, reads EPEVTQTPSHQVTQMGQEVILRCVPISNHLYFYWYRQILGQKVEFLVSFYNNEISEKSEIFDDQFSVERPDGSNFTLKIRSTKLEDSAMYFCANLPGTAAVGSTDTQYFGPGTRLTVL.

The rearrangement uses TRBV9 and TRBJ1-1; perhaps TRBD1 as D (5 bases). In germline, CDR1 is SGDLS, CDR2 YYNGEE. The CDR3 totals 14 residues. V was pared by 0 bases and J by 5 bases, with 11 bases between. CDR3 sequence (DNA): TGTGCCAGCAGCGTAGTCGGCGGGGGGACTGAAGCTTTCTTT. Amino acids: CASSVVGGGTEAFF.

This clone showed up just once. The rearrangement links TRBV21-1 to TRBJ2-4; TRBD2, the D gene given by the table, was not confirmed from the DNA. TRBV21-1 is assigned pseudogene status. The CDR3 contains 15 residues. The CDR3 region is CASSKPGTTKNIQYF. The DNA of the CDR3 is TGTGCCAGCAGCAAACCCGGGACTACCAAAAACATTCAGTACTTC.

V gene TRBV18 combines with J gene TRBJ1-2; D unresolved. V lost 1 base, J lost 3 bases, and 6 bases lay in between. The CDR3 loop spans 13 amino acids. CDR1 and CDR2 (germline): KGHSH, LQKENI. In DNA, the CDR3 is TGTGCCAGCTCACCACAGAGAGACTATGGCTACACCTTC. Protein: CASSPQRDYGYTF.

The rearrangement joins TRBV6-1 to TRBJ1-5, with D tentatively TRBD1 (6 bases). The CDR3 contains 13 residues. V was clipped by 3 bases and J by 6 bases, with 9 bases between them. Germline V gene sequence: CDR1 MNHNS, CDR2 SASEGT. This CDR3 is CASSESQGQPQHF. CDR3 in DNA: TGTGCCAGCAGTGAGTCACAGGGTCAGCCCCAGCATTTT.

The table lists this clone with a count of one. V and J are TRBV5-1 and TRBJ2-3, with TRBD2 identical over 9 bases. V gave up 3 bases and J gave up 0 bases; unmatched junction bases: 5. CDR3 length equals 16 residues. Germline V gives CDR1 SGHRS, CDR2 YFSETQ. The CDR3 is CASSSTSGSSTDTQYF. In DNA, the CDR3 is TGCGCCAGCAGCTCGACTAGCGGAAGTAGCACAGATACGCAGTATTTT. Drawing the rest from reference TRBV5-1 and TRBJ2-3, the complete variable domain is KAGVTQTPRYLIKTRGQQVTLSCSPISGHRSVSWYQQTPGQGLQFLFEYFSETQRNKGNFPGRFSGRQFSNSRSEMNVSTLELGDSALYLCASSSTSGSSTDTQYFGPGTRLTVL.

The chain carries TRBV27 and TRBJ1-6, with TRBD1 identical over 7 bases. The CDR3 has 15 residues. The junction had 5 bases not matched to a gene; V was cut back by 1 base and J by 8 bases. Germline assignment: CDR1 MNHEY and CDR2 SMNVEV (reference sequence). CDR3 nucleotides: TGTGCCAGCAGTTTATTGGGACAGTCCTATTCACCCCTCCACTTT. This translates into CASSLLGQSYSPLHF.

The rearrangement uses TRBV28 and TRBJ2-7, with D perhaps TRBD1 (5 bases). V gave up 6 bases and J gave up 6 bases, with 12 bases separating them. CDR3 size: 12 residues. Looked up from germline, CDR1 is MDHEN and CDR2 is SYDVKM. For the CDR3, the DNA is TGTGCCAGCAGCCCCGACAGTAGCGAGCAGTACTTC. It codes for CASSPDSSEQYF.

The chain joins TRBV21-1 to TRBJ1-1; the table names TRBD1, a call not compared with the DNA. TRBV21-1 is described as a pseudogene. This CDR3 comprises 17 residues. The chain's CDR3 is CASSKALRGLMNTEAFF. The CDR3 DNA is TGTGCCAGCAGCAAAGCGCTCAGGGGCCTGATGAACACTGAAGCTTTCTTT.

The chain carries TRBV13 and TRBJ1-1, with no clear D. The CDR3 totals 13 residues. Germline assignment: CDR1 PRHDT and CDR2 FYEKMQ (reference sequence). With 0 bases removed from V and 5 bases from J, the gap between germline ends came to 7 bases. CDR3 amino acids: CASSLGGSTEAFF. Here the CDR3 DNA reads TGTGCCAGCAGCTTAGGGGGCTCGACTGAAGCTTTCTTT.

At least ten counts were recorded for this clone. The chain carries TRBV2 and TRBJ1-6; a weak D match, TRBD1 (6 bases). The CDR3 has 15 residues. The germline CDR1 and CDR2 sequences are SNHLY and FYNNEI. V shed 3 bases and J shed 7 bases, with 13 bases lying between them. Here the CDR3 reads CASSDRRDNNSPLHF. CDR3 nucleotides: TGTGCCAGCAGTGATCGTAGGGACAACAATTCACCCCTCCACTTT. The full variable domain, completed using reference TRBV2 and TRBJ1-6, is EPEVTQTPSHQVTQMGQEVILRCVPISNHLYFYWYRQILGQKVEFLVSFYNNEISEKSEIFDDQFSVERPDGSNFTLKIRSTKLEDSAMYFCASSDRRDNNSPLHFGNGTRLTVT.

The rearrangement links TRBV7-6 to TRBJ2-5, with 11 bases matching TRBD1. This CDR3 is 15 amino acids long. Germline V gives CDR1 SGHVS, CDR2 FNYEAQ. Trimming took 1 base from V and 5 from J; bases not matched to a gene: 3. CDR3 sequence (DNA): TGTGCCAGCAGCTTAGAGGACAGGGGGCTGGAGACCCAGTACTTC. This encodes CASSLEDRGLETQYF. Full variable domain (rest looked up from reference TRBV7-6 and TRBJ2-5): GAGVSQSPRYKVTKRGQDVALRCDPISGHVSLYWYRQALGQGPEFLTYFNYEAQQDKSGLPNDRFSAERPEGSISTLTIQRTEQRDSAMYRCASSLEDRGLETQYFGPGTRLLVL.

J is TRBJ1-2 and V is TRBV27; 10 bases map to TRBD1. The J segment lost 4 bases and the V segment lost 4 bases, leaving 9 bases of the junction unmatched. The V gene's germline CDR1 is MNHEY and CDR2 SMNVEV (reference sequence). This CDR3 has 16 residues. DNA of the CDR3: TGTGCCAGCAGTTCAAACTTAGGACAGGGGGTCTATGGCTACACCTTC. Residues: CASSSNLGQGVYGYTF.

The chain carries TRBV10-2 and TRBJ1-6; D call uncertain. The V gene lost 6 bases and the J gene lost 0 bases, with 15 bases spanning the gap. CDR3 length: 17 amino acids. Germline CDR1 WSHSY, CDR2 SAAADI. CDR3 sequence reads: CASSVAQASSYNSPLHF. In DNA form, the CDR3 reads TGCGCCAGCAGCGTGGCGCAGGCGAGCTCCTATAATTCACCCCTCCACTTT.

The chain uses TRBV27 and TRBJ2-5; 9 bases agree with TRBD2. CDR3 size: 14 residues. Germline CDR1 reads MNHEY; CDR2 reads SMNVEV (reference sequence). V lost 2 bases and J lost 9; bases outside the gene matches: 7. The CDR3 sequence: CASSLAGGSKAQYF. The DNA for the CDR3 is TGTGCCAGCAGTTTAGCGGGAGGGTCGAAGGCCCAGTACTTC.